The 31 T cell receptor beta chains below come from one sample, sequenced in a study of shared clonotypes between healthy human individuals. Some clones are missing from TCRdb's copy, which holds only in-frame ones; the method was immunoSEQ multiplex PCR. The sample shows 700,000 to 950,000 clones, roughly 96% of them seen only once. Positive CCR7 selection of CD45RO-negative cells yielded the naive CD8 cells, and terminally differentiated effector memory CD45RA+ cells were excluded. The sequencing input was naive CD8+ T cells sorted from blood. These receptors were obtained from a man in his thirties or forties in good health.

The V gene is TRBV2, the J gene TRBJ2-5; D could derive from TRBD1 or TRBD2 (5 bases each). This CDR3 contains 19 residues. V lost 5 bases and J lost 2, with 27 bases in between. From germline, CDR1 is SNHLY and CDR2 FYNNEI. DNA of the CDR3: TGTGCCAGCAGTAGCCCCCGGGACCCAGTTCCTGACAGACAAGAGACCCAGTACTTC. Amino acid sequence: CASSSPRDPVPDRQETQYF.

V usage is TRBV19 and J usage is TRBJ2-3; 8 positions match TRBD2. This CDR3 region has 15 residues. CDR1 is LNHDA and CDR2 is SQIVND in the germline V gene (reference sequence). With 6 bases clipped from V and 4 bases from J, the junction kept 9 bases outside the gene matches. The DNA for the CDR3 is TGTGCCAGTAGAGCGGGAGTGGGGGCGGCAGATACGCAGTATTTT. Residues: CASRAGVGAADTQYF.

The genes are TRBV9 and TRBJ2-7; D possibly corresponds to TRBD2 (7 bases). The CDR3 has 13 amino acids. V was pared by 7 bases and J by 7 bases, with 18 bases between. CDR1 is SGDLS and CDR2 is YYNGEE in the germline V gene. This CDR3 is CASLGGRSCEQYF. CDR3 nucleotides: TGTGCCAGCTTGGGGGGGCGGTCTTGTGAGCAGTACTTC.

The chain uses TRBV5-5 and TRBJ1-1; TRBD1 matches at 7 bases. This CDR3 contains 14 residues. Germline-derived CDR1 and CDR2 are SGHKS and YYEKEE (reference sequence). After removal of 4 bases from V and 4 bases from J, the junction contained 7 bases not matched to a gene. The CDR3 DNA is TGTGCCAGCAGCCCGCAGGGGGTTTTCACTGAAGCTTTCTTT. As protein: CASSPQGVFTEAFF.

This clone was recorded once. This rearrangement joins TRBV6-5 to TRBJ1-1, with D possibly matching TRBD1 (5 bases). V was shortened by 6 bases and J by 3 bases, with 17 bases between the two germline ends. The length of the CDR3 is 15 residues. Germline V lookup: CDR1 MNHEY, CDR2 SVGAGI. CDR3 DNA sequence: TGTGCCAGCAGCAACGGGGGTAATCGCGACACTGAAGCTTTCTTT. Translating gives CASSNGGNRDTEAFF.

The V call is TRBV5-1, the J call TRBJ2-2; D ambiguous. The CDR3 totals 19 residues. CDR1 SGHRS and CDR2 YFSETQ come from the germline V gene. Deletions cut 0 bases from V and 0 bases from J, with 18 bases between. CDR3 bases: TGCGCCAGCAGCTTGGTGCACTACCACCGTAAGACGAACACCGGGGAGCTGTTTTTT. Its translation is CASSLVHYHRKTNTGELFF.

V and J are TRBV27 and TRBJ2-1; D remains ambiguous. The germline V gene encodes CDR1 MNHEY and CDR2 SMNVEV (reference sequence). V shed 7 bases and J shed 6 bases, with 10 bases lying between them. The CDR3 is made up of 12 amino acids. CDR3 in DNA: TGTGCCAGCAACAATCCGGGCAATGAGCAGTTCTTC. Translating gives CASNNPGNEQFF.

The gene calls are TRBV29-1 and TRBJ2-7; 9 nucleotides align to TRBD1. Germline V lookup: CDR1 SQVTM, CDR2 ANQGSEA. The CDR3 is 15 amino acids. Trimming removed 4 bases from V and 4 bases from J; junction bases left unmatched: 11. For the CDR3, the DNA is TGCAGCGTTGTTCTCCCCGGGACAGGGACATACGAGCAGTACTTC. It is translated as CSVVLPGTGTYEQYF.

CDR3 bases: TGTGCCTCGCGAACAGGGAACACTGAAGCTTTCTTT. It yields the protein CASRTGNTEAFF. V is TRBV15 and J is TRBJ1-1; weak D call: TRBD1 (5 bases). V lost 11 bases and J lost 1, with 11 bases in between. Germline V gene lookup returns CDR1 LNHNV and CDR2 YYDKDF (reference sequence). The CDR3 sequence is 12 residues long.

V is TRBV5-1 and J is TRBJ2-1; TRBD2 is a possible D gene (5 bases). CDR1 SGHRS and CDR2 YFSETQ come from the germline V gene. This CDR3 contains 17 residues. V lost 3 bases and J lost 3, with 19 bases in between. This CDR3 reads CASSSPDRGGDYNEQFF. The CDR3 region has the DNA TGCGCCAGCAGCTCGCCCGATCGGGGTGGTGACTACAATGAGCAGTTCTTC.

V usage is TRBV19 and J usage is TRBJ1-5; D is perhaps TRBD1 (5 bases). The CDR3 runs 13 residues. CDR1 is LNHDA, CDR2 SQIVND, per germline (reference sequence). V was cut by 3 bases and J by 6 bases, with 9 bases left in between. The CDR3 loop reads CASSMQGGQPQHF. CDR3 coding DNA: TGTGCCAGTAGTATGCAGGGCGGTCAGCCCCAGCATTTT.

The rearrangement joins TRBV29-1 to TRBJ2-7; 12 positions match TRBD1. V shed 5 bases, J shed 1 base, and the junction held 6 bases outside the gene matches. This CDR3 has 15 amino acids. Germline CDR1 and CDR2: SQVTM and ANQGSEA. In DNA form, the CDR3 reads TGCAGCGTTTTAGGGGACAGGGGGCGTTCCTACGAGCAGTACTTC. Its translation: CSVLGDRGRSYEQYF.

This clone was detected only once. At the DNA level, this CDR3 is encoded by other sequences in the same sample as well. V usage is TRBV27 and J usage is TRBJ2-3, with D possibly being TRBD2 (6 bases). Germline values: CDR1 MNHEY, CDR2 SMNVEV (reference sequence). V lost 2 bases, J lost 1 base, and 7 bases lay in between. CDR3 length: 14 residues. This chain's CDR3 is CASSLERGTDTQYF. The CDR3 DNA follows: TGTGCCAGCAGTTTAGAGCGGGGCACAGATACGCAGTATTTT.

The rearrangement joins TRBV13 to TRBJ1-1; D ambiguous. The CDR3 extends over 16 amino acids. The germline gives CDR1 PRHDT, CDR2 FYEKMQ (reference sequence). V lost 2 bases and J lost 0, with 13 bases in between. The CDR3 DNA reads as TGTGCCAGCAGCTTATCCAGAACCAGTTTGAACACTGAAGCTTTCTTT. Protein sequence: CASSLSRTSLNTEAFF.

V usage is TRBV7-8 and J usage is TRBJ1-5; 7 positions agree with TRBD1. CDR3 length equals 15 residues. Germline-derived CDR1 and CDR2 are SGHVS and FQNEAQ. V shed 2 bases, J shed 3 bases, and the junction held 4 bases outside the gene matches. DNA for the CDR3: TGTGCCAGCAGCTTACGACAGGGTGTCAATCAGCCCCAGCATTTT. Its translation is CASSLRQGVNQPQHF.

V gene TRBV4-1 combines with J gene TRBJ2-1, with TRBD2 matching 11 bases. Germline V gene data show CDR1 as MGHRA and CDR2 as YSYEKL. V lost 0 bases, J lost 10 bases, and 2 bases stayed unmatched. The CDR3 extends over 14 amino acids. In DNA form, the CDR3 reads TGCGCCAGCAGCCAAGAGGGACTAGCGGTAGAGCAGTTCTTC. Its translation: CASSQEGLAVEQFF.

In the case of this clone: An end of the junction does not agree with germline; a read error may underlie this. The CDR3 bases are TGTGCCAGCACCTTAAGGGGGAGTCAAGAGACCCAGTACTTC. The encoded protein is CASTLRGSQETQYF. The chain carries TRBV7-2 and TRBJ2-5; TRBD1 is a possible D gene (6 bases). CDR3 length: 14 residues. Germline V lookup: CDR1 SGHTA, CDR2 FQGNSA.

This chain connects TRBV11-2 to TRBJ2-7; TRBD1 might be the D (5 bases). V was cut by 4 bases and J by 2 bases, with 9 bases left in between. This CDR3 region has 13 residues. The germline V gene has CDR1 SGHAT and CDR2 FQNNGV. CDR3: CASSWTPAYEQYF. The CDR3 nucleotides read TGTGCCAGCAGCTGGACACCTGCCTACGAGCAGTACTTC.

The chain combines TRBV28 with TRBJ2-7; no firm D call. Trimming pared 10 bases from V and 0 bases from J, leaving 13 bases between. Germline V CDR1 and CDR2: MDHEN, SYDVKM. This CDR3 comprises 13 residues. CDR3 in amino acids: CATRLTNSYEQYF. The CDR3 DNA reads as TGTGCCACCCGACTCACCAACTCCTACGAGCAGTACTTC.

This clone is a singleton in its sample. The genes are TRBV5-5 and TRBJ2-1, with D perhaps matching TRBD2 (6 bases). The V gene's germline CDR1 is SGHKS and CDR2 YYEKEE (reference sequence). The V end was cut by 9 bases, the J end by 4 bases, with 14 bases between. The length of the CDR3 is 13 residues. The CDR3 DNA follows: TGTGCCACCCGTAACGGGGGATACAATGAGCAGTTCTTC. Translated, it gives CATRNGGYNEQFF. The full variable domain, in which reference TRBV5-5 and TRBJ2-1 provide the parts outside the CDR3, is DAGVTQSPTHLIKTRGQQVTLRCSPISGHKSVSWYQQVLGQGPQFIFQYYEKEERGRGNFPDRFSARQFPNYSSELNVNALLLGDSALYLCATRNGGYNEQFFGPGTRLTVL.

This clone appeared once. The chain recombines TRBV27 with TRBJ2-7, with TRBD2 matching 7 bases. The germline V gene encodes CDR1 MNHEY and CDR2 SMNVEV (reference sequence). This CDR3 has 13 residues. The V and J ends lost 5 bases and 7 bases, in that order; junction bases with no gene match: 8. The CDR3 here is CASSRGGPGEQYF. The CDR3 region has the DNA TGTGCCAGCAGTAGGGGAGGGCCGGGGGAGCAGTACTTC.

This clone was found once. The CDR3 DNA reads as TGTGCCAGCAGCAAGAGACAGGGGAACACTGAAGCTTTCTTT. This gives the protein CASSKRQGNTEAFF. The chain joins TRBV5-8 to TRBJ1-1, with 7 bases matching TRBD1. Per germline, CDR1 SGHTS and CDR2 YDEGEE. The CDR3 is made up of 14 amino acids. Losses at the gene ends were 4 bases for V and 1 base for J; bases not matched to a gene: 4. The variable domain in full, completed from reference TRBV5-8 and TRBJ1-1, reads EAGVTQSPTHLIKTRGQQATLRCSPISGHTSVYWYQQALGLGLQFLLWYDEGEERNRGNFPPRFSGRQFPNYSSELNVNALELEDSALYLCASSKRQGNTEAFFGQGTRLTVV.

The J gene is TRBJ1-2, the V gene TRBV7-9; no definite D call. The CDR3 covers 14 residues. V gave up 1 base and J gave up 2 bases, with 8 bases separating them. CDR1 and CDR2 from the germline V gene are SEHNR and FQNEAQ (reference sequence). The CDR3 region is CASSLGGENYGYTF. In DNA, the CDR3 is TGTGCCAGCAGCTTAGGAGGAGAAAACTATGGCTACACCTTC.

The V call is TRBV9, the J call TRBJ1-5, with D possibly being TRBD1 (6 bases). CDR1 and CDR2 from the germline V gene are SGDLS and YYNGEE. V was cut by 3 bases and J by 6 bases, with 13 bases left in between. The CDR3 is 14 amino acids. CDR3 in DNA: TGTGCCAGCAGCGCCTGGGACATTCCTCAGCCCCAGCATTTT. Its protein product is CASSAWDIPQPQHF.

The chain carries TRBV7-9 and TRBJ2-1; TRBD2 matches at 13 bases. CDR3 size: 15 residues. V dropped 5 bases and J dropped 7; count of bases not matched to a gene: 5. Germline V gene sequence: CDR1 SEHNR, CDR2 FQNEAQ (reference sequence). The CDR3 reads CASSQLAGGPNEQFF. The CDR3 DNA follows: TGTGCCAGCAGCCAACTAGCGGGAGGGCCAAATGAGCAGTTCTTC.

The chain has TRBV6-6 and TRBJ2-2, with no clear D. Germline V lookup: CDR1 MNHNY, CDR2 SVGAGI (reference sequence). V dropped 2 bases and J dropped 3 bases, with 13 bases sitting between them. The CDR3 loop spans 16 amino acids. CDR3 nucleotides: TGTGCCAGCAGTTACCATTCCTGGACGGACACCGGGGAGCTGTTTTTT. It specifies CASSYHSWTDTGELFF.

Details on this clone: The sample holds other DNA sequences that translate to the same CDR3. The CDR3 sequence: CASSRDREVHEQYF. The CDR3 DNA reads as TGCGCCAGCAGCCGGGACAGGGAGGTACACGAGCAGTACTTC. This sequence joins TRBV5-1 and TRBJ2-7, with TRBD1 identical over 9 bases. The CDR3 has 14 residues. Germline values: CDR1 SGHRS, CDR2 YFSETQ. The trim removed 4 bases at V and 5 bases at J, leaving 7 bases unmatched.

The chain links TRBV5-5 to TRBJ2-7, with TRBD1 matching 7 bases. Germline V gene data show CDR1 as SGHKS and CDR2 as YYEKEE (reference sequence). V trimming: 3 bases; J trimming: 4 bases; junction bases outside the gene matches: 13. This CDR3 is 16 amino acids long. CDR3 residues: CASSYQRQGAIYEQYF. The DNA of the CDR3 is TGTGCCAGCAGCTACCAAAGACAGGGTGCAATTTACGAGCAGTACTTC.

V and J are TRBV29-1 and TRBJ1-2; D possibly corresponds to TRBD1 (5 bases). CDR1 SQVTM and CDR2 ANQGSEA come from the germline V gene. The CDR3 loop spans 20 amino acids. V was shortened by 1 base and J by 0 bases, with 27 bases between the two germline ends. In nucleotides, the CDR3 is TGCAGCGTTGAAGGGGCGGGGCGGGCCCTGTCTAACCAAGCTAACTATGGCTACACCTTC. Translation: CSVEGAGRALSNQANYGYTF.

V gene TRBV19 combines with J gene TRBJ2-1; 7 bases line up with TRBD2. The CDR3 extends over 14 amino acids. Germline V gene data show CDR1 as LNHDA and CDR2 as SQIVND (reference sequence). The trim removed 6 bases at V and 6 bases at J, leaving 8 bases unmatched. This chain's CDR3 is CASRGEGPFNEQFF. The CDR3 nucleotides are TGTGCCAGTAGGGGGGAGGGGCCCTTCAATGAGCAGTTCTTC. Combining the CDR3 with reference TRBV19 and TRBJ2-1 gives the whole variable domain DGGITQSPKYLFRKEGQNVTLSCEQNLNHDAMYWYRQDPGQGLRLIYYSQIVNDFQKGDIAEGYSVSREKKESFPLTVTSAQKNPTAFYLCASRGEGPFNEQFFGPGTRLTVL.

CDR3 DNA: TGTGCCAGCAGCACTACTTCCGGGACAGTCTCCTACGAGCAGTACTTC. It codes for CASSTTSGTVSYEQYF. J is TRBJ2-7 and V is TRBV7-8, with 7 positions matching TRBD1. Losses at the gene ends were 5 bases for V and 0 bases for J; bases not matched to a gene: 10. The CDR3 is 16 amino acids. Per the germline V gene, CDR1 is SGHVS and CDR2 is FQNEAQ.